One sample yielded the 9 T cell receptor beta chains listed below, sequenced in a study of blood T cells in healthy people across ages. Together with a sample-barcoded 5' primer, a J-beta primer mix was included in a second PCR lasting about 7 to 11 cycles. Each CDR3 protein is one row after TCRdb ran MiXCR on the 5' RACE reads. The sample holds about 1.6 million distinct CDR3 sequences, roughly 30% seen once. Sample: blood. These receptors were obtained from a woman aged 30 to 39 in good health.

The CDR3 sequence: CSASGKNRGTDTQYF. Written as DNA, the CDR3 is TGCAGTGCTAGCGGGAAGAATCGCGGCACAGATACGCAGTATTTT. The V gene is TRBV20-1, the J gene TRBJ2-3; D is possibly TRBD2 (5 bases). Germline V lookup: CDR1 DFQATT, CDR2 SNEGSKA (reference sequence). Trimming shortened V by 3 bases and J by 1 base, and 14 bases separated the two germline ends. The CDR3 length is 15 residues.

This chain links TRBV27 with TRBJ1-6; a weak D match, TRBD1 (6 bases). Per germline, CDR1 MNHEY and CDR2 SMNVEV (reference sequence). CDR3 length: 16 residues. Trimming removed 5 bases at V and 8 bases at J, with 19 bases between. This chain's CDR3 is CASSTSQGRGYSPLHF. In DNA form, the CDR3 reads TGTGCCAGCAGTACATCACAGGGAAGAGGTTATTCACCCCTCCACTTT.

This clonotype was recorded many times. The chain recombines TRBV7-9 with TRBJ2-3; TRBD2 matches 8 bases. V trimming: 5 bases; J trimming: 3 bases; junction bases outside the gene matches: 4. The germline V gene encodes CDR1 SEHNR and CDR2 FQNEAQ (reference sequence). The CDR3 sequence is 14 residues long. The CDR3 nucleotides read TGTGCCAGCAGCCACGCGGGGGGAACAGATACGCAGTATTTT. This sequence encodes CASSHAGGTDTQYF.

This chain uses TRBV5-1 with TRBJ2-1; 7 positions match TRBD1. With V trimmed by 2 bases and J by 7 bases, 9 bases remained unmatched. This CDR3 region has 15 residues. Germline V CDR1 and CDR2: SGHRS, YFSETQ. The CDR3 loop is CASSFRQGPKNEQFF. The CDR3 DNA reads TGCGCCAGCAGCTTCCGACAGGGCCCCAAGAATGAGCAGTTCTTC.

In the case of this clonotype: A read error may explain this, as a much larger clone is one base away. J is TRBJ2-7 and V is TRBV29-1; 14 bases are shared with TRBD2. Germline values: CDR1 SQVTM, CDR2 ANQGSEA. V lost 7 bases and J lost 12; bases outside the gene matches: 17. The CDR3 length is 15 residues. The CDR3 reads CSAGLAGVGQETRYF. CDR3 nucleotide sequence: TGCAGCGCGGGACTAGCGGGGGTCGGTCAAGAGACCCGGTACTTC.

This clonotype was counted a few times. The genes are TRBV27 and TRBJ2-5; no clear D. In germline, CDR1 is MNHEY, CDR2 SMNVEV (reference sequence). Trimming stripped 0 bases from V and 6 bases from J, with 8 bases between. The CDR3 consists of 13 residues. Here the CDR3 DNA reads TGTGCCAGCAGTTTATCTGACCGGCAGACCCAGTACTTC. It codes for CASSLSDRQTQYF.

At least ten counts were recorded for this clonotype. The chain has TRBV13 and TRBJ2-7; D gene unclear. From germline, CDR1 is PRHDT and CDR2 FYEKMQ (reference sequence). V gave up 4 bases and J gave up 5 bases, with 15 bases separating them. There are 14 residues in the CDR3. The CDR3, as DNA: TGTGCCAGCAGCTACAGCTATACCCCCCACGAGCAGTACTTC. Encoded protein: CASSYSYTPHEQYF. The full variable domain, with the rest looked up from reference TRBV13 and TRBJ2-7, is AAGVIQSPRHLIKEKRETATLKCYPIPRHDTVYWYQQGPGQDPQFLISFYEKMQSDKGSIPDRFSAQQFSDYHSELNMSSLELGDSALYFCASSYSYTPHEQYFGPGTRLTVT.

The sample holds a few counts of this clonotype. The chain employs TRBV7-3 and TRBJ2-1, with 11 nucleotides matching TRBD1. Trimming cost V 4 bases and J 8 bases; bases outside gene matches: 4. CDR1 is SGHTA, CDR2 FQGTGA, per germline. The CDR3 is 14 amino acids. CDR3 coding DNA: TGTGCCAGCAGCTCAGGACAGGGGGCCGATGAGCAGTTCTTC. Amino acids: CASSSGQGADEQFF.

This clonotype showed up just a few times. The chain employs TRBV15 and TRBJ2-1; 7 positions agree with TRBD2. The CDR3 totals 17 residues. V shed 4 bases, J shed 5 bases, and the junction held 14 bases outside the gene matches. Germline loops: CDR1 LNHNV, CDR2 YYDKDF (reference sequence). CDR3 nucleotide sequence: TGTGCCACCAGCACCCGGAGTCAGCTAGCGGCGGACAATGAGCAGTTCTTC. Protein product: CATSTRSQLAADNEQFF. Full variable domain (remainder filled in from reference TRBV15 and TRBJ2-1): DAMVIQNPRYQVTQFGKPVTLSCSQTLNHNVMYWYQQKSSQAPKLLFHYYDKDFNNEADTPDNFQSRRPNTSFCFLDIRSPGLGDTAMYLCATSTRSQLAADNEQFFGPGTRLTVL.